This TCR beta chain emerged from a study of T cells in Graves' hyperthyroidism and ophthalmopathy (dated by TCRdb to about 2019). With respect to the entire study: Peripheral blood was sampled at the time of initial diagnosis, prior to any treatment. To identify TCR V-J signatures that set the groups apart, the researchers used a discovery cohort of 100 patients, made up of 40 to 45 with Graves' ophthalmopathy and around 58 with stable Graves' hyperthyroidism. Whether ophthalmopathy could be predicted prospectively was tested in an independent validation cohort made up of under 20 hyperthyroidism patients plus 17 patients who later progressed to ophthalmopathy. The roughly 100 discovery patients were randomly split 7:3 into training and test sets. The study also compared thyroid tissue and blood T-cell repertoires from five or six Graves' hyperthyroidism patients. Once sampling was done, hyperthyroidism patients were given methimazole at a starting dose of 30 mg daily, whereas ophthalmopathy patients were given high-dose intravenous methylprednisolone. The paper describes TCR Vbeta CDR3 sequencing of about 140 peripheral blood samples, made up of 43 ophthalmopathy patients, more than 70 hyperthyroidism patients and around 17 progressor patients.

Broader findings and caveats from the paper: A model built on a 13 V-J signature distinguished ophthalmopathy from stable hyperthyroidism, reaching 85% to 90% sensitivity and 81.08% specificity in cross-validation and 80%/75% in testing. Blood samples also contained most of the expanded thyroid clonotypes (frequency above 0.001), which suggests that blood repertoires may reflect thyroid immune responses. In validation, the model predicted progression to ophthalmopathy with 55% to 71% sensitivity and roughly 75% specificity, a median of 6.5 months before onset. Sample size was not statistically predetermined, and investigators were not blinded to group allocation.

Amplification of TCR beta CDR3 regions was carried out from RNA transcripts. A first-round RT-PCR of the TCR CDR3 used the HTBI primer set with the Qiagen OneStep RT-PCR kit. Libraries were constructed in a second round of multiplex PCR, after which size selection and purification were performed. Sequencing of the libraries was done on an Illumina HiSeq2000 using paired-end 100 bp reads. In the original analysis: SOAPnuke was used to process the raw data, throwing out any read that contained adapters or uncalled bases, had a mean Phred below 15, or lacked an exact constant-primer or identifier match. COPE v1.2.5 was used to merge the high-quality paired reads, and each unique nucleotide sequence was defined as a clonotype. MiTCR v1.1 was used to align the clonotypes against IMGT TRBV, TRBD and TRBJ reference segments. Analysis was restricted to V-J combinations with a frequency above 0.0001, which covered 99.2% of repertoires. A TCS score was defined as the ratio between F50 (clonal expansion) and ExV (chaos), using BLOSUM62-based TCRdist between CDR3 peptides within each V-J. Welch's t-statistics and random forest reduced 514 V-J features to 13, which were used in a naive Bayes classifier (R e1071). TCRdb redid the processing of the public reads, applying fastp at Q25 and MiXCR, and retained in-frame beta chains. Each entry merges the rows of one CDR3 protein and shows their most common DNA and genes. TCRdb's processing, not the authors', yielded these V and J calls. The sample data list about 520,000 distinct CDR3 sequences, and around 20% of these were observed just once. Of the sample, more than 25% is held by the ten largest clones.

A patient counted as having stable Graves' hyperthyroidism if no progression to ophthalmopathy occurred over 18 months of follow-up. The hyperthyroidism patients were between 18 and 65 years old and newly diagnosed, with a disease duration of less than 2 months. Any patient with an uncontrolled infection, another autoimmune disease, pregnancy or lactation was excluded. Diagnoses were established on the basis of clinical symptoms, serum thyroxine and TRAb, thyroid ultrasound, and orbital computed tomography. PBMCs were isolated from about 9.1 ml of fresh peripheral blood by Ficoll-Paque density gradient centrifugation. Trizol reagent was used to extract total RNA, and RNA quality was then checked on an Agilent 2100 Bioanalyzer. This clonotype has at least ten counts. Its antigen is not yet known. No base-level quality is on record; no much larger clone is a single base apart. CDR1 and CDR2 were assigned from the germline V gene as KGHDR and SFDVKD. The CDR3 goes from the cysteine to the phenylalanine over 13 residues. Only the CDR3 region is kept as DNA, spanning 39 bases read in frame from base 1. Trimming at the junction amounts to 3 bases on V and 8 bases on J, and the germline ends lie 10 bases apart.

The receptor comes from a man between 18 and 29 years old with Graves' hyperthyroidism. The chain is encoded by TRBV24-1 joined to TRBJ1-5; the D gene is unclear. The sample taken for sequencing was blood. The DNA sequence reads TGTGCCACCAGTGATCGTGGGCAGAAGCCCCAGCATTTT. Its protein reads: CATSDRGQKPQHF.